These 14 T cell receptor beta chains originate from one sample sequenced in a study of shared clonotypes between healthy human individuals. The data were produced by immunoSEQ multiplex PCR, yet TCRdb's version contains in-frame clones alone and is incomplete. The repertoire holds millions of clones, with around 94% as singletons. The sequenced material came from naive CD4+ T cells sorted from blood. Stated subset: CD45RA+ positively selected. The receptor source for this set is a man in his late teens or twenties in good health.

The J gene is TRBJ2-2, the V gene TRBV2; TRBD1 aligns across 8 bases. The germline V gene has CDR1 SNHLY and CDR2 FYNNEI. V was pared by 5 bases and J by 8 bases, with 4 bases of the junction left unmatched. This CDR3 has 13 residues. The CDR3 reads CASSRTGFGELFF. CDR3 sequence (DNA): TGTGCCAGCAGTAGGACAGGGTTTGGGGAGCTGTTTTTT.

The chain employs TRBV7-2 and TRBJ2-1; D unclear. Germline loops: CDR1 SGHTA, CDR2 FQGNSA. The CDR3 is 13 residues long. Deletions cut 7 bases from V and 1 base from J, with 8 bases between. The CDR3 DNA reads TGTGCCAGCACCCGTCCTTCCTACAATGAGCAGTTCTTC. Residues: CASTRPSYNEQFF.

The rearrangement joins TRBV7-2 to TRBJ1-5; TRBD1 matches 8 bases. V lost 5 bases, J lost 4 bases, and 16 bases stayed unmatched. The CDR3 extends over 18 amino acids. Looked up from germline, CDR1 is SGHTA and CDR2 is FQGNSA. The CDR3 DNA sequence: TGTGCCAGCAGCGATGGAAGGACAGGGCAATTGGGGAATCAGCCCCAGCATTTT. It yields the protein CASSDGRTGQLGNQPQHF.

The rearrangement joins TRBV6-1 to TRBJ2-7; 7 bases align to TRBD2. Germline V gene data show CDR1 as MNHNS and CDR2 as SASEGT. Losses at the gene ends were 6 bases for V and 0 bases for J; bases not matched to a gene: 2. The CDR3 length is 13 residues. CDR3 DNA sequence: TGTGCCAGCAGCCGGGACTACTCCTACGAGCAGTACTTC. Translation gives CASSRDYSYEQYF.

This clone has only a few counts. The chain combines TRBV27 with TRBJ1-2; D unresolved. The V gene lost 2 bases and the J gene lost 8 bases, with 12 bases spanning the gap. The CDR3 spans 13 residues. The germline V gene encodes CDR1 MNHEY and CDR2 SMNVEV (reference sequence). The CDR3 coding sequence is TGTGCCAGCAGTTTAGCGGGAAGAGGGGGCTACACCTTC. Amino acids: CASSLAGRGGYTF.

V is TRBV10-3 and J is TRBJ1-1, with D maybe TRBD1 (5 bases). Germline lookup yields CDR1 ENHRY and CDR2 SYGVKD. V lost 4 bases and J 6 bases, leaving 15 bases between the germline ends. The length of the CDR3 is 14 residues. CDR3 DNA: TGTGCCATCAGTGTGACGGCGCGGGGGTCTGAAGCTTTCTTT. It specifies CAISVTARGSEAFF.

This chain connects TRBV2 to TRBJ2-7; a weak D match, TRBD1 (5 bases). Germline CDR1 is SNHLY and CDR2 is FYNNEI. Trimming shortened V by 2 bases and J by 5 bases, and 16 bases separated the two germline ends. The CDR3 is 15 residues long. Here the CDR3 reads CASSENGAGNDEQYF. As DNA, the CDR3 is TGTGCCAGCAGTGAAAACGGTGCAGGGAACGACGAGCAGTACTTC.

The V gene is TRBV2, the J gene TRBJ2-2, with D perhaps TRBD2 (6 bases). The CDR3 covers 15 residues. CDR1 and CDR2 (germline): SNHLY, FYNNEI. Trimming took off 6 bases at V and 4 bases at J, with 15 bases between the two ends. CDR3 in amino acids: CASRGGTSFTGELFF. For the CDR3, the DNA is TGTGCCAGCAGGGGAGGCACTAGCTTCACCGGGGAGCTGTTTTTT.

The chain is built from TRBV30 and TRBJ2-1, with 14 bases matching TRBD2. After removal of 5 bases from V and 8 bases from J, the junction contained 14 bases not matched to a gene. This CDR3 has 17 amino acids. The V gene's germline CDR1 is GTSNPN and CDR2 SVGIG (reference sequence). CDR3 amino acids: CAWGRLAGTSGSYEQFF. DNA for the CDR3: TGTGCCTGGGGGAGGTTGGCCGGGACTAGCGGGAGCTATGAGCAGTTCTTC.

The V gene is TRBV5-1, the J gene TRBJ2-3; D gene uncertain. The germline V gene encodes CDR1 SGHRS and CDR2 YFSETQ. This CDR3 has 14 amino acids. Trimming took 3 bases from V and 6 from J, leaving 14 bases between them. CDR3 sequence (DNA): TGCGCCAGCAGCTCCTTAGCCCTTGGGGATACGCAGTATTTT. It yields the protein CASSSLALGDTQYF.

The V and J genes are TRBV7-2 and TRBJ1-2; a possible D gene is TRBD1 (6 bases). V dropped 6 bases and J dropped 1 base, with 18 bases sitting between them. There are 16 residues in the CDR3. Germline values: CDR1 SGHTA, CDR2 FQGNSA. CDR3 in DNA: TGTGCCAGCAGTACCTTTTTAGGACAGAATAACTATGGCTACACCTTC. This encodes CASSTFLGQNNYGYTF.

The chain couples TRBV27 to TRBJ1-4; D is ambiguous. The CDR3 is 14 amino acids. The germline CDR1 and CDR2 sequences are MNHEY and SMNVEV (reference sequence). Trimming took 2 bases from V and 8 from J, leaving 12 bases between them. In DNA, the CDR3 is TGTGCCAGCAGTTTAAGTTGGCCCGAGGAAAAACTGTTTTTT. Protein: CASSLSWPEEKLFF.

The V call is TRBV7-9, the J call TRBJ2-1; 8 bases are shared with TRBD1. Unmatched junction bases numbered 7, after V lost 5 bases and J lost 4 bases. CDR3 length: 15 residues. Germline CDR1 SEHNR, CDR2 FQNEAQ (reference sequence). CDR3 DNA sequence: TGTGCCAGCAGCCAATGGACAGGGTTGTACAATGAGCAGTTCTTC. Translating it yields CASSQWTGLYNEQFF.

The J gene is TRBJ1-1, the V gene TRBV7-8, with 9 bases fitting TRBD1. This CDR3 has 14 amino acids. The J segment lost 5 bases and the V segment lost 4 bases, leaving 5 bases of the junction unmatched. Germline values: CDR1 SGHVS, CDR2 FQNEAQ. This CDR3 is CASSSRQGETEAFF. The CDR3 DNA is TGTGCCAGCAGCTCCCGACAGGGGGAAACTGAAGCTTTCTTT.